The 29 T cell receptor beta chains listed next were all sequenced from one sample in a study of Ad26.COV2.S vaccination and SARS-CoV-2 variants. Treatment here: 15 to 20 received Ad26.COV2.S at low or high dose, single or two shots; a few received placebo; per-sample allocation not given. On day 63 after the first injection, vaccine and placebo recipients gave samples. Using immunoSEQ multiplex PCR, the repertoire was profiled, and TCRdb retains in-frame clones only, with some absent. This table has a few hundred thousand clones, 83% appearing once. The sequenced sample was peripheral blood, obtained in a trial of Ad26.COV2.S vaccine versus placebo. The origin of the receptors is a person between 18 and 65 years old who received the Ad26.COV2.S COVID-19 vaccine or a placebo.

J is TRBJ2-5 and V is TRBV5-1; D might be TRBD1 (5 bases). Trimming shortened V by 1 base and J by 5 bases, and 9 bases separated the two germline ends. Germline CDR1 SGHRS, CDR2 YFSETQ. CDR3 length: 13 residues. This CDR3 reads CASSLMPGETQYF. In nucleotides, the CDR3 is TGCGCCAGCAGCTTGATGCCAGGGGAGACCCAGTACTTC.

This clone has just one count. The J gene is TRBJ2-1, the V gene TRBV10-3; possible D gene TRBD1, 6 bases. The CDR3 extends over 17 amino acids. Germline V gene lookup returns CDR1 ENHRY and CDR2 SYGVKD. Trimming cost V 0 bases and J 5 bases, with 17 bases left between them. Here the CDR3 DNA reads TGTGCCATCAGTGAGTCCAACAGTCCAGGGGATAACAATGAGCAGTTCTTC. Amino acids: CAISESNSPGDNNEQFF.

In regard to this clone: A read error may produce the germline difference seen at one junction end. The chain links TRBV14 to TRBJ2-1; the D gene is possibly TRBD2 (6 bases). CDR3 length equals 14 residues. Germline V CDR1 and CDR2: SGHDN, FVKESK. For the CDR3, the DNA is TGTGTCAGCAGCCAAACGGGAGTTGGCAATGAGCAGTTCTTC. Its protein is CVSSQTGVGNEQFF.

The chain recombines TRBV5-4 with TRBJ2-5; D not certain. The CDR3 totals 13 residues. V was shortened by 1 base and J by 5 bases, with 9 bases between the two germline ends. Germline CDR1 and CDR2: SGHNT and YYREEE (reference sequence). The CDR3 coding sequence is TGTGCCAGCAGCTTGCAGGTAGGGGAGACCCAGTACTTC. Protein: CASSLQVGETQYF. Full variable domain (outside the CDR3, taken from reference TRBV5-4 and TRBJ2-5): ETGVTQSPTHLIKTRGQQVTLRCSSQSGHNTVSWYQQALGQGPQFIFQYYREEENGRGNFPPRFSGLQFPNYSSELNVNALELDDSALYLCASSLQVGETQYFGPGTRLLVL.

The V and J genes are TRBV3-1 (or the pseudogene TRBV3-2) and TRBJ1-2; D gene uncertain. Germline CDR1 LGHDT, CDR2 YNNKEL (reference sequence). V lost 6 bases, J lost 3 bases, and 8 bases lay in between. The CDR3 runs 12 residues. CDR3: CASSTPDYGYTF. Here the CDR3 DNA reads TGTGCCAGCAGTACCCCTGACTATGGCTACACCTTC.

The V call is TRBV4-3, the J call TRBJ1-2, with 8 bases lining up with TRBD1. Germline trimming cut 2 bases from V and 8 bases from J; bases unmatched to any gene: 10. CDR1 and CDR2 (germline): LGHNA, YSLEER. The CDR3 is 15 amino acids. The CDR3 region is CASSQRLRDRSGYTF. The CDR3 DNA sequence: TGCGCCAGCAGCCAAAGACTCCGGGACAGGAGCGGCTACACCTTC.

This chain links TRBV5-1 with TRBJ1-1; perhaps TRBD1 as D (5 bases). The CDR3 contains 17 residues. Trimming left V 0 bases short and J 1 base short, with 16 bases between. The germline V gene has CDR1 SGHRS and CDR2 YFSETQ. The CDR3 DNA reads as TGCGCCAGCAGCTTGGGGGTATTGGGACCAGGGAACACTGAAGCTTTCTTT. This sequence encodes CASSLGVLGPGNTEAFF.

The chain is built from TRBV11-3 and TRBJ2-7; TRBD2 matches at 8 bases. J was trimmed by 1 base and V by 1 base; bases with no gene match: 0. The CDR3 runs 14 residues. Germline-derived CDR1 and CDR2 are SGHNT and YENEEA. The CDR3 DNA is TGTGCCAGCAGCTTAGTAGCGGGATCCTACGAGCAGTACTTC. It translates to CASSLVAGSYEQYF. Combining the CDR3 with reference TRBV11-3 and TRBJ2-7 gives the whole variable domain EAGVVQSPRYKIIEKKQPVAFWCNPISGHNTLYWYLQNLGQGPELLIRYENEEAVDDSQLPKDRFSAERLKGVDSTLKIQPAELGDSAVYLCASSLVAGSYEQYFGPGTRLTVT.

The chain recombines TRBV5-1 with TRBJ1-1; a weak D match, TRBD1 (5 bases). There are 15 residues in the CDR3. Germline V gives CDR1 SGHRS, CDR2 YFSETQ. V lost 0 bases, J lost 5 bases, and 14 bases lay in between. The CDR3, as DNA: TGCGCCAGCAGCTTGGATCCGGGGGTAAGGACTGAAGCTTTCTTT. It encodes CASSLDPGVRTEAFF.

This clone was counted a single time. CDR3 nucleotides: TGTGCCAGCAGCCTGGGCGGGGAGACCCAAGAGACCCAGTACTTC. This codes for CASSLGGETQETQYF. V usage is TRBV9 and J usage is TRBJ2-5; perhaps TRBD2 as D (6 bases). This CDR3 region has 15 residues. Germline lookup yields CDR1 SGDLS and CDR2 YYNGEE. V lost 4 bases and J 1 base, leaving 14 bases between the germline ends.

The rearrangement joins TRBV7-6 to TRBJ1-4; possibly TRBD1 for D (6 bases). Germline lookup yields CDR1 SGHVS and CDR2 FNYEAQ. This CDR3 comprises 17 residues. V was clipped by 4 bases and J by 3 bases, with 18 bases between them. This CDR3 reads CASSSHLRGPANEKLFF. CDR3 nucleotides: TGTGCCAGCAGCTCACACCTCCGGGGGCCGGCTAATGAAAAACTGTTTTTT.

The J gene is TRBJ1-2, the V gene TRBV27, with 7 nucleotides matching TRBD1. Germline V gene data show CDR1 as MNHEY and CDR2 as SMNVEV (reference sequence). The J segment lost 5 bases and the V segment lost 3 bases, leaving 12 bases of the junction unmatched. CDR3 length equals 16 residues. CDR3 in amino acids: CASSFSGATGLYGYTF. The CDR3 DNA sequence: TGTGCCAGCAGTTTCTCTGGGGCGACAGGGCTTTATGGCTACACCTTC.

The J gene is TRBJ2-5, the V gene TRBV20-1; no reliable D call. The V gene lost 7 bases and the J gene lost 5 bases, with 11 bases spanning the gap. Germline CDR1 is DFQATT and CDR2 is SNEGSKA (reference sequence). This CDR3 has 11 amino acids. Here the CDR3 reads CSGLGWETQYF. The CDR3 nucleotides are TGCAGTGGCCTTGGCTGGGAGACCCAGTACTTC.

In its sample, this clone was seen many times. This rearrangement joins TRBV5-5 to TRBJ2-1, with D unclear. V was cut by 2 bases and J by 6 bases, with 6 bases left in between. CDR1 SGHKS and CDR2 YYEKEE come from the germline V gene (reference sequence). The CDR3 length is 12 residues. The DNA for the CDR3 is TGTGCCAGCAGCTTCGTAGGCAATGAGCAGTTCTTC. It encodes CASSFVGNEQFF.

CDR3 DNA: TGTGCCAGCAGCCAATGGGGAGCGAACACTGAAGCTTTCTTT. Encoded protein: CASSQWGANTEAFF. The chain couples TRBV3-1 (or the pseudogene TRBV3-2) to TRBJ1-1; D is unresolved. The CDR3 has 14 residues. Germline lookup yields CDR1 LGHDT and CDR2 YNNKEL (reference sequence). V gave up 2 bases and J gave up 1 base, with 8 bases separating them.

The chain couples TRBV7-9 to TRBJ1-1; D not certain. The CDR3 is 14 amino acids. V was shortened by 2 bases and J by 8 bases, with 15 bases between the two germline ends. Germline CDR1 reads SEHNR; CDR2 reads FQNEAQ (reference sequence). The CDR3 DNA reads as TGTGCCAGCAGCTTAACGAGTAGCCAAAGGGAAGCTTTCTTT. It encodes CASSLTSSQREAFF.

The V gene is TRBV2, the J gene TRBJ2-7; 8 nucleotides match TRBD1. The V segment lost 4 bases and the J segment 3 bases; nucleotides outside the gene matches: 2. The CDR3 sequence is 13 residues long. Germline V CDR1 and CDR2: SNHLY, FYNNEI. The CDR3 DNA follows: TGTGCCAGCAGTGTAGACAGGGGCTACGAGCAGTACTTC. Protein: CASSVDRGYEQYF.

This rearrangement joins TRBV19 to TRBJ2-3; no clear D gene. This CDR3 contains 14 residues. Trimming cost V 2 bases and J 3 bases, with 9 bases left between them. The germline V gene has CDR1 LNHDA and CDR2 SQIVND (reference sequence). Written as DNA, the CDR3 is TGTGCCAGTAGTATAACAATCTGGACAGATACGCAGTATTTT. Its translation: CASSITIWTDTQYF.

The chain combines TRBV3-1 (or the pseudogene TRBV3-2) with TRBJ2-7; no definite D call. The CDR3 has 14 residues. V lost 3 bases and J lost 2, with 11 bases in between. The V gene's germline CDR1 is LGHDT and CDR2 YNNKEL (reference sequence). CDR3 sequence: CASSQRLSPYEQYF. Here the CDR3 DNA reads TGTGCCAGCAGCCAGAGACTCTCCCCCTACGAGCAGTACTTC.

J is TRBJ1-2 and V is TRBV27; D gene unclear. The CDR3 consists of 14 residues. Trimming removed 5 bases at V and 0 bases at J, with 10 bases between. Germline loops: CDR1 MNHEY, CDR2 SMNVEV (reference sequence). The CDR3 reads CASSQDGTNYGYTF. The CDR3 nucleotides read TGTGCCAGCAGTCAGGACGGGACTAACTATGGCTACACCTTC.

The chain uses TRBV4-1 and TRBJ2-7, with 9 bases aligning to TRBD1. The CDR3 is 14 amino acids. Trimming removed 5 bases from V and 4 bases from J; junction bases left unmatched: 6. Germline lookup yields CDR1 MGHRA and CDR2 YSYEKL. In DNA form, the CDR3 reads TGCGCCAGCAGCTCCGGGACAGGGATATACGAGCAGTACTTC. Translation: CASSSGTGIYEQYF.

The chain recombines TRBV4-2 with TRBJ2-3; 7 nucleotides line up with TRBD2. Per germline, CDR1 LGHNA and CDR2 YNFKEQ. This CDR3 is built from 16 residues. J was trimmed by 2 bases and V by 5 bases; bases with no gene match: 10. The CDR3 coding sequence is TGTGCCAGCAGCAAAACGACGGGGGGTTACACAGATACGCAGTATTTT. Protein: CASSKTTGGYTDTQYF.

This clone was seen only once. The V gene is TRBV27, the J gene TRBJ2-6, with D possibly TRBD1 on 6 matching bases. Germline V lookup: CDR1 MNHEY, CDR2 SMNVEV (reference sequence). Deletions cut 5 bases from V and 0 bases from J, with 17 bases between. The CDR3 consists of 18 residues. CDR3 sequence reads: CASSPWTVGNSGANVLTF. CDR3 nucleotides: TGTGCCAGCAGTCCCTGGACAGTAGGAAACTCTGGGGCCAACGTCCTGACTTTC.

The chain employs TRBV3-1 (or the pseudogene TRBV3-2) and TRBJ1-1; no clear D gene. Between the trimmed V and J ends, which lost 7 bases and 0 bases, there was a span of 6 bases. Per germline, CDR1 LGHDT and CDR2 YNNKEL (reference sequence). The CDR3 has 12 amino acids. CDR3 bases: TGTGCCAGCATAGGAGTGAACACTGAAGCTTTCTTT. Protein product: CASIGVNTEAFF.

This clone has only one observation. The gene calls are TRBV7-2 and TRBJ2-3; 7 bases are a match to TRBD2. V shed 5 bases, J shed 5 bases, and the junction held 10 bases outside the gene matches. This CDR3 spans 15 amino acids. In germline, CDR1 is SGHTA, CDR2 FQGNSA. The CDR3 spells CASSPPARGLDTQYF. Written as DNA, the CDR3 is TGTGCCAGCAGCCCGCCGGCGCGGGGGTTAGATACGCAGTATTTT.

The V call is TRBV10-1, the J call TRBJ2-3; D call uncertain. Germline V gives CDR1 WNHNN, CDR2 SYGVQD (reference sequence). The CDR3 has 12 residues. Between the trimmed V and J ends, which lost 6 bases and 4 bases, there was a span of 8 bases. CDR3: CASSPSPDTQYF. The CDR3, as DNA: TGCGCCAGCAGCCCGAGTCCAGATACGCAGTATTTT.

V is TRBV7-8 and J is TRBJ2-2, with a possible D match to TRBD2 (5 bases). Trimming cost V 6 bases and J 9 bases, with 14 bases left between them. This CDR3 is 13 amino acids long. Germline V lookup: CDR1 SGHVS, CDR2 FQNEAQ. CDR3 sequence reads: CASSSYRDRELFF. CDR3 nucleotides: TGTGCCAGCAGTTCTTACCGGGATCGGGAGCTGTTTTTT.

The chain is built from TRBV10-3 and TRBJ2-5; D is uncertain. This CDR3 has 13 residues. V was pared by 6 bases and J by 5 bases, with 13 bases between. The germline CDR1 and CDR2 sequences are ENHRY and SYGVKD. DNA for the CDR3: TGTGCCATCAGGCGGCCCCTGGTGGAGACCCAGTACTTC. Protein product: CAIRRPLVETQYF.

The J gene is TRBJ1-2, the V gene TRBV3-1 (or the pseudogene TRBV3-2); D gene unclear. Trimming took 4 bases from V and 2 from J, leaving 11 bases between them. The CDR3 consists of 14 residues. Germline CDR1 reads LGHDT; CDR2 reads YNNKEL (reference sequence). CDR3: CASSPWGGNYGYTF. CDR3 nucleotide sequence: TGTGCCAGCAGCCCGTGGGGAGGGAACTATGGCTACACCTTC.